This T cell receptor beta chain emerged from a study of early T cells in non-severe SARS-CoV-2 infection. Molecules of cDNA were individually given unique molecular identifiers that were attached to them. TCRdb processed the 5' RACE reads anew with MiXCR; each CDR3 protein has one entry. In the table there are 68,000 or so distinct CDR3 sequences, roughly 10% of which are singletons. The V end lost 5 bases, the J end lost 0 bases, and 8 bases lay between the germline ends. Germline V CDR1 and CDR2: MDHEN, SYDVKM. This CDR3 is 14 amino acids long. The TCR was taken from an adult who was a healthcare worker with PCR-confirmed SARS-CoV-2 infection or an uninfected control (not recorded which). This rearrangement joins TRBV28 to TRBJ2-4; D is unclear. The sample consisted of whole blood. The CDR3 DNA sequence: TGTGCCAGCAGTCAGTCCCTAGCCAAAAACATTCAGTACTTC. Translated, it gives CASSQSLAKNIQYF.